Below are 30 T cell receptor beta chains sequenced from a single sample in a study of immune heterogeneity within non-small cell lung tumors. TCRs were amplified from 600 to 700 ng gDNA of bulk tumor per sample. Several biopsies per primary tumor, spaced far apart, were taken during surgery. Curative surgical treatment was performed in patients who had newly diagnosed, untreated non-small cell lung cancer. CDR3 of TCR beta was amplified by multiplex PCR that used 32 V and 13 J primers. TCRdb reprocessed the multiplex PCR reads with MiXCR, giving one entry per CDR3 protein. The table records approximately 6,000 distinct CDR3 sequences, more than 20% of them present only once. Sequencing input: lung tumor tissue. The receptors were sampled from a man in his sixties with non-small cell lung cancer.

This clonotype is labeled as medium-sized. V and J are TRBV2 and TRBJ1-2; D remains unclear. The CDR3 contains 13 residues. CDR1 SNHLY and CDR2 FYNNEI come from the germline V gene. V lost 7 bases to trimming and J lost 1 base, with 10 bases between them. DNA of the CDR3: TGTGCCAGCACTCCAGCCCGTAACTATGGCTACACCTTC. It encodes CASTPARNYGYTF. The full variable domain, rest sourced from reference TRBV2 and TRBJ1-2, is EPEVTQTPSHQVTQMGQEVILRCVPISNHLYFYWYRQILGQKVEFLVSFYNNEISEKSEIFDDQFSVERPDGSNFTLKIRSTKLEDSAMYFCASTPARNYGYTFGSGTRLTVV.

The rearrangement joins TRBV11-3 to TRBJ2-3; no clear D. The CDR3 has 14 residues. Trimming took 1 base from V and 14 from J, leaving 19 bases between them. CDR1 SGHNT and CDR2 YENEEA come from the germline V gene. As DNA, the CDR3 is TGTGCCAGCAGCTTAGGACAACCCACAGATGCGCCGTATTTT. It yields the protein CASSLGQPTDAPYF.

This clonotype ranks as medium-sized. The chain combines TRBV2 with TRBJ1-1; D unclear. The CDR3 consists of 13 residues. V was pared by 6 bases and J by 0 bases, with 8 bases between. Germline V gene lookup returns CDR1 SNHLY and CDR2 FYNNEI. CDR3 residues: CASRSIMNTEAFF. CDR3 in DNA: TGTGCCAGCAGAAGCATAATGAACACTGAAGCTTTCTTT.

This clonotype is medium-sized (0.01 to 0.1%) in the sample. The chain carries TRBV5-1 and TRBJ2-7; D remains unclear. V shed 0 bases and J shed 7 bases, with 17 bases lying between them. Germline V gene data show CDR1 as SGHRS and CDR2 as YFSETQ. CDR3 length equals 15 residues. CDR3 nucleotide sequence: TGCGCCAGCAGCTTGGGGACCCAGAACCTGGGAGAGCAGTACTTC. Amino acids: CASSLGTQNLGEQYF.

Sample share makes this clonotype medium-sized (0.01 to 0.1%). The chain is built from TRBV7-9 and TRBJ1-2; D remains ambiguous. The CDR3 runs 14 residues. Germline CDR1 and CDR2: SEHNR and FQNEAQ (reference sequence). The V end lost 1 base, the J end lost 8 bases, and 14 bases lay between the germline ends. The CDR3 DNA is TGTGCCAGCAGCTTAGGAGGCCGGACGGGGGGCTACACCTTC. It is translated as CASSLGGRTGGYTF.

At least ten counts were recorded for this clonotype. The V and J genes are TRBV29-1 and TRBJ2-3; D is perhaps TRBD1 or TRBD2 (6 bases each). CDR1 is SQVTM, CDR2 ANQGSEA, per germline. The CDR3 is made up of 16 amino acids. Deletions cut 8 bases from V and 3 bases from J, with 24 bases between. The CDR3 sequence: CSIWGLRQASTDTQYF. For the CDR3, the DNA is TGCAGCATATGGGGACTTCGACAGGCCAGTACAGATACGCAGTATTTT.

By share of the sample, this clonotype is medium-sized. The chain combines TRBV24-1 with TRBJ2-2; tentatively, D is TRBD1 or TRBD2 (5 bases each). Germline CDR1 reads KGHDR; CDR2 reads SFDVKD. Trimming stripped 5 bases from V and 2 bases from J, with 11 bases between. This CDR3 has 15 amino acids. Written as DNA, the CDR3 is TGTGCCACCAGTGCCCGGGGCCTCAACACCGGGGAGCTGTTTTTT. Protein product: CATSARGLNTGELFF.

This clonotype was recorded at least ten times. The gene calls are TRBV19 and TRBJ2-5, with D possibly being TRBD2 (5 bases). V was cut by 5 bases and J by 4 bases, with 11 bases left in between. The CDR3 runs 13 residues. Per the germline V gene, CDR1 is LNHDA and CDR2 is SQIVND (reference sequence). In DNA form, the CDR3 reads TGTGCCAGTAGTTTGGGGAGAGGAGAGACCCAGTACTTC. As protein: CASSLGRGETQYF. The full variable domain, rest sourced from reference TRBV19 and TRBJ2-5, is DGGITQSPKYLFRKEGQNVTLSCEQNLNHDAMYWYRQDPGQGLRLIYYSQIVNDFQKGDIAEGYSVSREKKESFPLTVTSAQKNPTAFYLCASSLGRGETQYFGPGTRLLVL.

A word on this clonotype: The germline gene is not matched at one end of the junction; a read error may be the cause. The V gene is TRBV27, the J gene TRBJ1-6; D is possibly TRBD1 (5 bases). The CDR3 runs to 15 residues. The germline CDR1 and CDR2 sequences are MNHEY and SMNVEV (reference sequence). The CDR3 sequence: CAGSLRPGSNSPLHF. CDR3 DNA sequence: TGTGCCGGCAGTTTACGGCCAGGGTCTAATTCACCCCTCCACTTT.

Remarks on this clonotype: A much larger clone is a single base away; this may be a read error. J is TRBJ1-4 and V is TRBV12-3 or TRBV12-4; possible D gene TRBD1, 5 bases. This CDR3 spans 12 amino acids. V was trimmed by 8 bases and J by 10 bases, leaving 14 bases between them. CDR3 region: CASRQLSGKLFF. The CDR3 DNA reads as TGTGCCAGCCGACAGTTGAGCGGAAAACTGTTTTTT.

By share of the sample, this clonotype is medium-sized (0.01 to 0.1%). This rearrangement joins TRBV19 to TRBJ2-1; TRBD1 is a possible D gene (6 bases). The CDR3 sequence is 13 residues long. Germline V gene data show CDR1 as LNHDA and CDR2 as SQIVND (reference sequence). V lost 0 bases to trimming and J lost 7 bases, with 7 bases between them. The CDR3, as DNA: TGTGCCAGTAGTATAGAACAGGGTAATGAGCAGTTCTTC. It yields the protein CASSIEQGNEQFF.

This clonotype has a count of ten or more. The rearrangement uses TRBV5-1 and TRBJ2-3; 9 bases fit TRBD2. Germline V lookup: CDR1 SGHRS, CDR2 YFSETQ. The junction had 5 bases not matched to a gene; V was cut back by 0 bases and J by 6 bases. This CDR3 is built from 15 residues. This CDR3 is CASSLVVAGVDTQYF. The CDR3 bases are TGCGCCAGCAGCTTGGTGGTAGCGGGAGTTGATACGCAGTATTTT.

At least ten counts were recorded for this clonotype. The rearrangement joins TRBV4-1 to TRBJ2-3; perhaps D is TRBD1 or TRBD2 (5 bases each). The CDR3 is 16 residues long. Trimming cost V 3 bases and J 4 bases, with 17 bases left between them. Looked up from germline, CDR1 is MGHRA and CDR2 is YSYEKL. The CDR3 DNA sequence: TGCGCCAGCAGCCAGGACCCAGGGAGAAGCTCAGATACGCAGTATTTT. Encoded protein: CASSQDPGRSSDTQYF.

Details on this clonotype: This may be a read error: a much more frequent sequence differs by one nucleotide. The V gene is TRBV7-9, the J gene TRBJ2-3; D is unresolved. Germline V gene lookup returns CDR1 SEHNR and CDR2 FQNEAQ (reference sequence). The CDR3 covers 12 residues. The CDR3 region has the DNA TGTGACAGCAGCCCGGATTGGGATACGCAGTATTTT. Its protein is CDSSPDWDTQYF.

By sample fraction, this clonotype is medium-sized. The chain has TRBV2 and TRBJ2-1; D gene ambiguous. In germline, CDR1 is SNHLY, CDR2 FYNNEI. This CDR3 is built from 15 residues. V lost 2 bases to trimming and J lost 5 bases, with 13 bases between them. For the CDR3, the DNA is TGTGCCAGCAGTGAACGAGTAGTAGGACACAATGAGCAGTTCTTC. Translated: CASSERVVGHNEQFF.

This clonotype qualifies as medium-sized. This chain uses TRBV20-1 with TRBJ1-6, with unresolved D. This CDR3 has 13 amino acids. From germline, CDR1 is DFQATT and CDR2 SNEGSKA (reference sequence). The ends were cut back, 0 bases at V and 8 bases at J, with 8 bases in the middle. Here the CDR3 reads CSARDPSDSPLHF. CDR3 in DNA: TGCAGTGCTAGAGATCCCTCGGATTCACCCCTCCACTTT.

By its share, this clonotype is medium-sized (0.01 to 0.1%). The chain uses TRBV2 and TRBJ1-5; D is perhaps TRBD1 (5 bases). Trimming took 4 bases from V and 5 from J, leaving 12 bases between them. Germline V CDR1 and CDR2: SNHLY, FYNNEI. The CDR3 totals 14 residues. DNA of the CDR3: TGTGCCAGCAGTGTCAGGGTGGACGATCAGCCCCAGCATTTT. Amino acid sequence: CASSVRVDDQPQHF.

This clonotype is deemed medium-sized. The chain has TRBV20-1 and TRBJ2-3; perhaps TRBD1 as D (6 bases). This CDR3 contains 11 residues. The germline gives CDR1 DFQATT, CDR2 SNEGSKA (reference sequence). The V end was cut by 6 bases, the J end by 5 bases, with 9 bases between. Here the CDR3 reads CSAPTGDTQYF. The CDR3, as DNA: TGCAGTGCACCGACAGGAGATACGCAGTATTTT.

By sample share, this clonotype is large. The DNA of the CDR3 is TGTGCCAGCAGCCCAACCCCGGGACTAACGAATCAAGAGACCCAGTACTTC. Its protein product is CASSPTPGLTNQETQYF. The chain carries TRBV5-5 and TRBJ2-5; 7 bases fit TRBD2. The V and J ends lost 4 bases and 2 bases, in that order; junction bases with no gene match: 14. Germline V gene data show CDR1 as SGHKS and CDR2 as YYEKEE (reference sequence). This CDR3 contains 17 residues.

This clonotype was counted ten times or more. The rearrangement links TRBV5-8 to TRBJ1-4; perhaps TRBD1 as D (5 bases). CDR3 length equals 15 residues. The V and J ends lost 2 bases and 4 bases respectively, with 12 bases between them. Per germline, CDR1 SGHTS and CDR2 YDEGEE. CDR3 loop: CASSFSGVNNEKLFF. Here the CDR3 DNA reads TGTGCCAGCAGCTTTTCGGGGGTTAATAATGAAAAACTGTTTTTT.

This clonotype was seen ten or more times. The chain recombines TRBV5-6 with TRBJ2-7; the D is unclear. V was trimmed by 4 bases and J by 1 base, leaving 9 bases between them. From germline, CDR1 is SGHDT and CDR2 YYEEEE. This CDR3 contains 13 residues. The CDR3 DNA reads as TGTGCCAGCAGCCGCGACGTATCCTACGAGCAGTACTTC. The encoded protein is CASSRDVSYEQYF.

This clonotype was seen a handful of times. Possible read error: a much larger clone is one base away. The rearrangement uses TRBV7-9 and TRBJ1-2; TRBD1 agrees at 8 bases. The V gene end was trimmed by 0 bases and the J gene end by 10 bases; junction bases not matched to a gene: 13. This CDR3 spans 16 amino acids. Per the germline V gene, CDR1 is SEHNR and CDR2 is FQNEAQ (reference sequence). The CDR3 reads CASSLAQAGGAGVYTF. Written as DNA, the CDR3 is TGTGCCAGCAGCTTAGCGCAAGCAGGGGGCGCAGGTGTCTACACCTTC.

This clonotype is classed as medium-sized. The chain joins TRBV15 to TRBJ2-1, with D perhaps being TRBD1 or TRBD2 (6 bases each). The ends were cut back, 1 base at V and 6 bases at J, with 10 bases in the middle. Germline loops: CDR1 LNHNV, CDR2 YYDKDF (reference sequence). The CDR3 loop spans 14 amino acids. CDR3 amino acids: CATSRGQEGNEQFF. The CDR3 DNA follows: TGTGCCACCAGCAGAGGACAGGAGGGCAATGAGCAGTTCTTC. The whole variable domain, filled in from reference TRBV15 and TRBJ2-1, reads DAMVIQNPRYQVTQFGKPVTLSCSQTLNHNVMYWYQQKSSQAPKLLFHYYDKDFNNEADTPDNFQSRRPNTSFCFLDIRSPGLGDTAMYLCATSRGQEGNEQFFGPGTRLTVL.

As regards this clonotype: The germline gene is not matched at one end of the junction; a read error may be the cause. The chain combines TRBV30 with TRBJ1-3; D may be TRBD1 (5 bases). The CDR3 consists of 13 residues. Germline CDR1 is GTSNPN and CDR2 is SVGIG (reference sequence). CDR3 in amino acids: CAWGAFHGHTIYF. The CDR3 nucleotides read TGTGCCTGGGGAGCCTTCCATGGACACACCATATACTTT.

This clonotype was counted ten times or more. V and J are TRBV30 and TRBJ2-1; the D call may be TRBD1 or TRBD2 (6 bases each). This CDR3 spans 18 amino acids. The V and J ends lost 0 bases and 5 bases respectively, with 23 bases between them. Germline values: CDR1 GTSNPN, CDR2 SVGIG (reference sequence). The CDR3 DNA sequence: TGTGCCTGGAGTGTTTGGGGGGCCATTAGCGGAGCTGACAATGAGCAGTTCTTC. It specifies CAWSVWGAISGADNEQFF. Combining the CDR3 with reference TRBV30 and TRBJ2-1 gives the whole variable domain SQTIHQWPATLVQPVGSPLSLECTVEGTSNPNLYWYRQAAGRGLQLLFYSVGIGQISSEVPQNLSASRPQDRQFILSSKKLLLSDSGFYLCAWSVWGAISGADNEQFFGPGTRLTVL.

This clonotype has ten or more counts. CDR3 loop: CASSTDRGGNYGYTF. The CDR3 nucleotides are TGTGCCAGCAGCACAGACAGGGGGGGGAACTATGGCTACACCTTC. The chain has TRBV7-9 and TRBJ1-2; 9 nucleotides agree with TRBD1. From germline, CDR1 is SEHNR and CDR2 FQNEAQ (reference sequence). The CDR3 covers 15 residues. The V gene end was trimmed by 5 bases and the J gene end by 2 bases; junction bases not matched to a gene: 6.

By sample share, this clonotype is medium-sized (0.01 to 0.1%). The chain links TRBV19 to TRBJ2-1; D ambiguous. The V and J ends lost 3 bases and 8 bases respectively, with 8 bases between them. The germline V gene has CDR1 LNHDA and CDR2 SQIVND (reference sequence). This CDR3 spans 12 amino acids. DNA for the CDR3: TGTGCCAGTAGTATCCGTTACGATGAGCAGTTCTTC. It is translated as CASSIRYDEQFF.

Turning to this clonotype: Since the CDR3 does not end with the conserved phenylalanine or tryptophan, this likely comes from a read error. The rearrangement joins TRBV28 to TRBJ2-7, with D perhaps matching TRBD2 (5 bases). The germline CDR1 and CDR2 sequences are MDHEN and SYDVKM. The CDR3 extends over 14 amino acids. The germline V and J ends were trimmed by 7 bases and 7 bases, with 20 bases remaining between them. The CDR3 coding sequence is TGTGCCAGCATCAGAAGCGCGAGGGCCTGGGAGCAGTACCTC. It specifies CASIRSARAWEQYL.

By share, this clonotype counts as medium-sized. CDR3 protein: CASSPLPLAVQFF. The CDR3 DNA reads TGTGCCAGCAGCCCGTTGCCACTAGCGGTCCAGTTCTTC. The V call is TRBV5-5, the J call TRBJ2-1, with 8 bases identical to TRBD2. The length of the CDR3 is 13 residues. V lost 4 bases, J lost 13 bases, and 10 bases stayed unmatched. Germline values: CDR1 SGHKS, CDR2 YYEKEE (reference sequence).

In DNA form, the CDR3 reads TGTGCCAGCAGCTTAGTTCTGGACACCACCTACGAGCAGTACTTC. Protein: CASSLVLDTTYEQYF. The rearrangement links TRBV7-9 to TRBJ2-7; D is perhaps TRBD1 (5 bases). Germline assignment: CDR1 SEHNR and CDR2 FQNEAQ (reference sequence). CDR3 length equals 15 residues. V was shortened by 1 base and J by 2 bases, with 12 bases between the two germline ends.